This T cell receptor beta chain was profiled in a study of T cells in Graves' hyperthyroidism and ophthalmopathy. Study results and caveats: The blood repertoire included most of the expanded thyroid clonotypes above 0.001. Separating ophthalmopathy from stable hyperthyroidism was achieved by a 13 V-J model.

TCR beta CDR3 regions were amplified from RNA. Researchers ran a first-round RT-PCR on the TCR CDR3 using the HTBI primer set. One entry per CDR3 protein results from TCRdb running MiXCR on the multiplex PCR reads. The sample holds around 540,000 distinct CDR3 sequences, around 46% seen once. Comment on this clonotype: The antigen remains unidentified. An end of the junction does not agree with germline; a read error may underlie this.

For Graves' hyperthyroidism to be stable, ophthalmopathy could not progress within 18 months. Each diagnosis drew on symptoms, thyroxine, TRAb, thyroid ultrasound and orbital computed tomography findings. The CDR3 sequence is 16 residues long. In germline, CDR1 is ENHRY, CDR2 SYGVKD. Sequencing was done on a sample of peripheral blood or thyroid tissue (not recorded which). The sequence came from a woman under 30 with Graves' hyperthyroidism. The V gene is TRBV10-3, the J gene TRBJ2-7; D may be TRBD2 (6 bases). The CDR3 spells CATSDQASERLDEQYF. CDR3 nucleotide sequence: TGTGCCACCAGTGATCAGGCTAGCGAGCGCTTGGACGAGCAGTACTTC.